The sequence of this T cell receptor beta chain was determined in a study of identifying expanded T cells in peripheral blood. In germline, CDR1 is KGHSH, CDR2 LQKENI. With 0 bases removed from V and 1 base from J, the gap between germline ends came to 9 bases. The CDR3 sequence is 16 residues long. General observations from the study: Across healthy donors, higher total template counts meant significantly greater approximately 2-week count variance. Differentially abundant clones: 0.95 to 1.5 between replicates, around 16 at approximately 14 days, 19 to 20 at four.

The repertoire was sequenced with immunoSEQ multiplex PCR; TCRdb's copy has only in-frame clones and lacks some. The profile covers approximately 85,000 clones, with roughly 86% appearing a single time and 15% to 20% taken by the ten largest. Concerning this clone itself: Its antigen is still unknown.

Healthy donors had no documented immune events, such as infections, while sampled. The sample consisted of blood. The V gene is TRBV18, the J gene TRBJ2-2, with D hard to call. The origin of this receptor is a person aged 18-70 years in good health. The CDR3 sequence is CASSPPWAGNTGELFF. CDR3 nucleotide sequence: TGTGCCAGCTCACCACCGTGGGCAGGGAACACCGGGGAGCTGTTTTTT.